A single sample gave rise to the 12 T cell receptor beta chains below, sequenced in a study of blood T cell repertoires in COVID-19. Profiled with immunoSEQ multiplex PCR; TCRdb holds only in-frame clones, not every one. The sample yields some 110,000 clones, 82% seen once. Sequencing input: peripheral blood. The receptors originated from a woman between 65 and 79 years old with acute or convalescent COVID-19.

The chain employs TRBV7-6 and TRBJ2-3, with 9 nucleotides matching TRBD2. The junction had 5 bases not matched to a gene; V was cut back by 2 bases and J by 2 bases. The germline V gene has CDR1 SGHVS and CDR2 FNYEAQ. This CDR3 contains 16 residues. The CDR3 spells CASSLSVAGVTDTQYF. The CDR3 DNA sequence: TGTGCCAGCAGCTTAAGCGTAGCGGGGGTCACAGATACGCAGTATTTT.

V is TRBV7-2 and J is TRBJ2-2; D call uncertain. Between the trimmed V and J ends, which lost 2 bases and 2 bases, there was a span of 12 bases. Germline V gene data show CDR1 as SGHTA and CDR2 as FQGNSA. CDR3 length: 16 residues. CDR3 coding DNA: TGTGCCAGCAGCTTACGACACATAATCAACACCGGGGAGCTGTTTTTT. It is translated as CASSLRHIINTGELFF. The full variable domain, completed using reference TRBV7-2 and TRBJ2-2, is GAGVSQSPSNKVTEKGKDVELRCDPISGHTALYWYRQSLGQGLEFLIYFQGNSAPDKSGLPSDRFSAERTGGSVSTLTIQRTQQEDSAVYLCASSLRHIINTGELFFGEGSRLTVL.

Only one count was recorded for this clone. V and J are TRBV3-1 (or the pseudogene TRBV3-2) and TRBJ2-5, with D hard to call. This CDR3 is 14 amino acids long. Trimming left V 2 bases short and J 2 bases short, with 9 bases between. Per germline, CDR1 LGHDT and CDR2 YNNKEL (reference sequence). The CDR3 DNA reads TGTGCCAGCAGCCAAAATAGCAGACAAGAGACCCAGTACTTC. Translated, it gives CASSQNSRQETQYF.

The count of this clone is one. V and J are TRBV7-2 and TRBJ1-1, with a possible D match to TRBD1 (5 bases). CDR3 length: 14 amino acids. Germline assignment: CDR1 SGHTA and CDR2 FQGNSA. Trimming cost V 7 bases and J 0 bases, with 12 bases left between them. This CDR3 reads CASTAAGLNTEAFF. For the CDR3, the DNA is TGTGCCAGCACCGCCGCAGGGTTGAACACTGAAGCTTTCTTT.

The rearrangement links TRBV29-1 to TRBJ1-2; TRBD1 matches 8 bases. This CDR3 is 14 amino acids long. Germline CDR1 is SQVTM and CDR2 is ANQGSEA. Trimming cost V 7 bases and J 4 bases; bases outside gene matches: 11. CDR3 DNA sequence: TGCAGCGGCCAGACAGGGGAGGGATCCTATGGCTACACCTTC. It yields the protein CSGQTGEGSYGYTF.

The chain recombines TRBV3-1 (or the pseudogene TRBV3-2) with TRBJ2-7; 11 nucleotides match TRBD1. This CDR3 spans 16 amino acids. Germline values: CDR1 LGHDT, CDR2 YNNKEL (reference sequence). Trimming cost V 0 bases and J 12 bases; bases outside gene matches: 13. CDR3 sequence: CASSQEYSGQGVIAYF. DNA for the CDR3: TGTGCCAGCAGCCAAGAATACTCGGGACAGGGGGTGATCGCGTACTTC.

J is TRBJ1-1 and V is TRBV5-1; TRBD1 is a possible D gene (5 bases). Germline assignment: CDR1 SGHRS and CDR2 YFSETQ. V was cut by 6 bases and J by 0 bases, with 12 bases left in between. The CDR3 contains 14 residues. CDR3 residues: CASTPGGLNTEAFF. CDR3 sequence (DNA): TGCGCCAGCACCCCCGGGGGGTTGAACACTGAAGCTTTCTTT.

The chain carries TRBV2 and TRBJ1-2; D may be TRBD1 (6 bases). The V gene's germline CDR1 is SNHLY and CDR2 FYNNEI. Trimming removed 2 bases at V and 4 bases at J, with 11 bases between. The CDR3 sequence is 14 residues long. The CDR3 nucleotides read TGTGCCAGCAGTGAAATCCAGGGGAGCTATGGCTACACCTTC. Its translation is CASSEIQGSYGYTF.

The chain employs TRBV6-2 or TRBV6-3 and TRBJ2-5, with TRBD1 matching over 8 bases. In germline, CDR1 is MNHEY, CDR2 SVGEGT. The CDR3 runs to 15 residues. Trimming removed 0 bases from V and 2 bases from J; junction bases left unmatched: 2. In nucleotides, the CDR3 is TGTGCCAGCAGTTACTCGGACAGGGCGCAAGAGACCCAGTACTTC. Amino acids: CASSYSDRAQETQYF.

The chain couples TRBV5-6 to TRBJ2-5, with a weak D call TRBD2 (5 bases). CDR1 is SGHDT and CDR2 is YYEEEE in the germline V gene. This CDR3 comprises 14 residues. Trimming shortened V by 7 bases and J by 1 base, and 14 bases separated the two germline ends. The CDR3 is CASGLGSVQETQYF. CDR3 bases: TGTGCCAGCGGGTTAGGGAGTGTCCAAGAGACCCAGTACTTC.

The rearrangement uses TRBV30 and TRBJ2-5; 8 bases line up with TRBD1. Germline trimming cut 0 bases from V and 6 bases from J; bases unmatched to any gene: 9. The CDR3 has 15 amino acids. CDR1 is GTSNPN, CDR2 SVGIG, per germline (reference sequence). The CDR3 coding sequence is TGTGCCTGGAGTGTAGCCCCAGGGGGCGCACAGACCCAGTACTTC. This gives the protein CAWSVAPGGAQTQYF.

The rearrangement joins TRBV4-1 to TRBJ2-1; D is unclear. The CDR3 has 16 amino acids. Germline CDR1 reads MGHRA; CDR2 reads YSYEKL. V lost 0 bases and J lost 0, with 9 bases in between. Written as DNA, the CDR3 is TGCGCCAGCAGCCAAGAGACTCGGAGCTCCTACAATGAGCAGTTCTTC. Protein product: CASSQETRSSYNEQFF.